This TCR beta chain stems from a study of cytomegalovirus exposure and HLA in healthy donors. Of note for this clone: The antigen remains unidentified.

PCR was performed using 60 Vbeta and 13 Jbeta primers. Using immunoSEQ multiplex PCR, the repertoire was profiled, and TCRdb retains in-frame clones only, with some absent. Among almost 200,000 clones listed, around 78% were seen once. The CDR3 has 14 amino acids. Germline V lookup: CDR1 SGHAT, CDR2 FQNNGV. V lost 3 bases, J lost 1 base, and 2 bases stayed unmatched. Study-wide points: In presence/absence analyses, roughly uniform sequencing depth across donors was assumed.

The TCR comes from a man between 25 and 39 years old in good health and CMV-seronegative. The sample comprised PBMCs. The chain carries TRBV11-2 and TRBJ2-5; the match to TRBD2 covers 7 bases. In nucleotides, the CDR3 is TGTGCCAGCAGCTTCGGACTAGTCCAAGAGACCCAGTACTTC. Translated, it gives CASSFGLVQETQYF. Filled out from reference TRBV11-2 and TRBJ2-5, the complete variable domain reads EAGVAQSPRYKIIEKRQSVAFWCNPISGHATLYWYQQILGQGPKLLIQFQNNGVVDDSQLPKDRFSAERLKGVDSTLKIQPAKLEDSAVYLCASSFGLVQETQYFGPGTRLLVL.